Listed below are T cell receptor beta chains from one sample, sequenced in a study of T cell changes during pregnancy in multiple sclerosis. Using immunoSEQ multiplex PCR, the repertoire was profiled, and TCRdb retains in-frame clones only, with some absent. The sample consists of tens of thousands of clones, roughly 93% of them appearing once. The material sequenced was CD4+ T cells from peripheral blood mononuclear cells, taken before pregnancy. The receptors here all came from a female donor with multiple sclerosis, enrolled in a pregnancy study. CDR3s leave out the opening cysteine and the closing phenylalanine or tryptophan.

v_call	cdr3_length	j_call	cdr3_aa
TRBV28	14	TRBJ1-3	ASSVLQGSSGNTIY
TRBV25-1	12	TRBJ2-3	ASSRTGSTDTQY
TRBV18	17	TRBJ2-3	ASSRLSGTGFPSTDTQY
TRBV6-1	10	TRBJ1-1	ASSDRGGIAF
TRBV7-2	12	TRBJ2-2	ASSFSRGYGELF
TRBV27	12	TRBJ1-1	ASRPQGANTEAF
TRBV11-2	12	TRBJ1-1	ASRGGSMNTEAF
TRBV10-1	15	TRBJ2-2	ASSDLFAGVPTGELF
TRBV29-1	11	TRBJ2-1	SVASGGGNEQF
TRBV7-2	16	TRBJ2-7	ASSLAGQSPSRHYEQY
TRBV7-9	9	TRBJ1-2	ASSDSSGYT
TRBV4-2	14	TRBJ2-1	ASTRTSGNSYNEQF
TRBV19	14	TRBJ2-7	ASSSRTSGITYEQY
TRBV6-5	13	TRBJ1-1	ASSDLGQGNTEAF
TRBV5-4	12	TRBJ1-1	ASSYPGQNTEAF
TRBV4-2	14	TRBJ2-1	ASSQARSGRPNEQF
TRBV5-1	14	TRBJ2-1	ASSLALAGAYNEQF
TRBV25-1	13	TRBJ1-2	ASSGGPPRHYGYT
TRBV27	12	TRBJ2-1	ASRWREGLNEQF
TRBV15	15	TRBJ2-1	ATSRGGGPKSYNEQF
TRBV5-1	13	TRBJ2-7	ASSRSVGSSYEQY
TRBV7-2	12	TRBJ2-7	ASSLVAGDYEQY
TRBV7-2	13	TRBJ2-3	ASSTRLAGGPTQY